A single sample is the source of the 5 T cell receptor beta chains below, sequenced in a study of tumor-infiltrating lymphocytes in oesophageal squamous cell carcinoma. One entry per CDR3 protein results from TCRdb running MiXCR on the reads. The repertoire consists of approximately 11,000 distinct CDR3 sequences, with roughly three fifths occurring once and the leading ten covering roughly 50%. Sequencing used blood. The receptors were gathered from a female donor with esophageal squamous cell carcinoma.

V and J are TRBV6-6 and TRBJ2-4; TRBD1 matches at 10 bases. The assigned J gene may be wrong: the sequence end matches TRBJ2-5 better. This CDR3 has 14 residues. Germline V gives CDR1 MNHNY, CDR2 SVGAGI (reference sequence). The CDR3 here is CASSGDRGVKTQYF. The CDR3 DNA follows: TGTGCCAGCAGTGGGGACAGGGGAGTGAAGACCCAGTACTTC.

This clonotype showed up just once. The CDR3 nucleotides read TGTGCCAGCAGCATAAACAGGGGGATGCAGTACTTC. It specifies CASSINRGMQYF. The chain recombines TRBV7-3 with TRBJ2-7, with 8 bases identical to TRBD1. The CDR3 runs to 12 residues. V shed 5 bases and J 9 bases; nucleotides not matched to a gene: 6. Germline lookup yields CDR1 SGHTA and CDR2 FQGTGA.

CDR3 region: CASSIRNEQFF. In DNA, the CDR3 is TGTGCCAGTAGTATCAGGAATGAGCAGTTCTTC. V is TRBV19 and J is TRBJ2-5; D ambiguous. The J call is doubtful: the DNA matches TRBJ2-1 better. The CDR3 runs to 11 residues. Per germline, CDR1 LNHDA and CDR2 SQIVND (reference sequence).

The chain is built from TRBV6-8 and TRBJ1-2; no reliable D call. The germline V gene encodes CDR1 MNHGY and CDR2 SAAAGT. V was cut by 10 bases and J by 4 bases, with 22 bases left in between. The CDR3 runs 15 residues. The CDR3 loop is CATKNSGEWRYGYTF. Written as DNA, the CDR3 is TGTGCCACCAAAAACTCTGGGGAATGGCGCTATGGCTACACCTTC.

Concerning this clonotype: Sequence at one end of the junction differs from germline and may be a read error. Here the CDR3 reads CASSGAAYEEYF. The CDR3 DNA reads as TGTGCCAGCAGTGGGGCAGCCTACGAGGAGTACTTC. The rearrangement links TRBV6-6 to TRBJ2-7, with D possibly TRBD1 on 5 matching bases. CDR1 and CDR2 from the germline V gene are MNHNY and SVGAGI (reference sequence). The CDR3 loop spans 12 amino acids.